This T cell receptor beta chain came from a study of lymphopenia after photon versus proton radiotherapy. V dropped 5 bases and J dropped 3 bases, with 17 bases sitting between them. Germline-derived CDR1 and CDR2 are MGHRA and YSYEKL. This CDR3 is built from 15 residues. Points from the study as a whole: Only patients who died were analyzed for survival; proton advantage is unproven. A bigger post-nadir fall in TCR diversity correlated inversely with survival time in deceased patients. Relative stability marked proton patients; photon patients lost diversity and naive cells.

Comments on this clone: Its target is not known.

Clones were read by immunoSEQ multiplex PCR, and TCRdb kept only the in-frame ones, dropping some. The repertoire holds over 25,000 clones, with approximately 88% as singletons. This sequence originates from a woman aged 55-69 years with cholangiocarcinoma. Some clones in this sample may be carry-over from other donors' samples. Sequences were derived from peripheral blood, sampled from a patient treated with proton-based radiotherapy. The chain employs TRBV4-1 and TRBJ2-7; D might be TRBD1 (6 bases). The CDR3 DNA is TGCGCCAGCAGCTCAATAGACAGGTTGGACTACGAGCAGTACTTC. Translation: CASSSIDRLDYEQYF.